This is a list of T cell receptor beta chains from one sample in a study of blood T cell repertoires in COVID-19. Repertoires were generated with immunoSEQ multiplex PCR, while TCRdb's copy carries only in-frame clones and drops some. Among roughly 120,000 clones, approximately 81% were seen once, and the ten largest hold around 6%. The sample was peripheral blood. All receptors derive from a man older than 75 with COVID-19, enrolled during active disease. The CDR3 runs from the conserved cysteine through the conserved F or W. A D gene is named only where the DNA matches it firmly. Expanded clones are given a class, and other clones once, few, many or no size at all.

V,size,J,D,DNA,CDR3
TRBV6-5,once,TRBJ1-2,NA,TGTGCCAGCAGACTAGGACAGCAGAGGAGCTACACCTTC,CASRLGQQRSYTF
TRBV5-1,NA,TRBJ2-1,TRBD1,TGCGCCAGCAGCGAGGGACAGGGGCCCAACAATGAGCAGTTCTTC,CASSEGQGPNNEQFF
TRBV2,NA,TRBJ1-4,NA,TGTGCCAGCAGTGAAACTGCCGGTGAAAAACTGTTTTTT,CASSETAGEKLFF
TRBV7-9,few,TRBJ2-4,NA,TGTGCCAGCAGCTCTGGGGGCAGAAACATTCAGTACTTC,CASSSGGRNIQYF
TRBV10-3,NA,TRBJ2-1,NA,TGTGCCATCAGTGAGCCCCAAACAGCACGAGAGGGCTACAATGAGCAGTTCTTC,CAISEPQTAREGYNEQFF
TRBV15,NA,TRBJ2-5,NA,TGTGCCACCAGCAGAGATTTGACAGGCCAAGAGACCCAGTACTTC,CATSRDLTGQETQYF
TRBV28,NA,TRBJ2-1,NA,TGTGCCAGCAGTTTCGGGGGGCGGAAGAGAAATGAGCAGTTCTTC,CASSFGGRKRNEQFF
TRBV11-3,NA,TRBJ2-1,NA,TGTGCCAGCAGTCGGGACTCCTACAATGAGCAGTTCTTC,CASSRDSYNEQFF
TRBV6-2/TRBV6-3,NA,TRBJ2-1,NA,TGTGCCAGCAGTCCCCTGTCCCCCTACAATGAGCAGTTCTTC,CASSPLSPYNEQFF
TRBV4-2,few,TRBJ1-6,NA,TGTGCCAGCAGCCAAGATCCGGCAGGGAACAACTCACCCCTCCACTTT,CASSQDPAGNNSPLHF
TRBV7-8,NA,TRBJ2-2,NA,TGTGCCAGCAGCTTAGCGAGGGCGCGGGACCCGAGGACCGGGGAGCTGTTTTTT,CASSLARARDPRTGELFF
TRBV5-6,few,TRBJ2-7,TRBD2,TGTGCCAGCAGCTTGGGCGGGAGGGTGGCTTACGAGCAGTACTTC,CASSLGGRVAYEQYF
TRBV6-5,NA,TRBJ1-2,NA,TGTGCCAGCAGTTCGTCTCCAGGGCCGGTAAACTATGGCTACACCTTC,CASSSSPGPVNYGYTF
TRBV21-1,NA,TRBJ1-1,NA,TGTGCCAGCAGCAAAGTTCCGGACAGGGGAACCGTGAACACTGAAGCTTTCTTT,CASSKVPDRGTVNTEAFF
TRBV28,NA,TRBJ2-7,NA,TGTGCCAGCAGCCCGGGTAATAAGCTAAACCGCGAGCAGTACTTC,CASSPGNKLNREQYF
TRBV20-1,NA,TRBJ2-7,TRBD2,TGCAGTGCTAGTACTTCGGGACTAGCGGGAGTAAAGTATTCCTACGAGCAGTACTTC,CSASTSGLAGVKYSYEQYF
TRBV28,NA,TRBJ2-7,TRBD2,TGTGCCAGCACCCTCGGGGGGTCCTACGAGCAGTACTTC,CASTLGGSYEQYF
TRBV28,few,TRBJ2-7,TRBD2,TGTGCCAGCAGTTTATTAGGGACTAGCACCTACGAGCAGTACTTC,CASSLLGTSTYEQYF
TRBV30,NA,TRBJ1-2,TRBD1,TGTGCCTGGAGCGTAACAGGGGATTTTGGTGGCTACACCTTC,CAWSVTGDFGGYTF
TRBV28,NA,TRBJ1-3,NA,TGTGCCAGCAGGGGGGGGACGACAGCTGGAAACACCATATATTTT,CASRGGTTAGNTIYF
TRBV28,NA,TRBJ1-5,TRBD1,TGTGCCAGCAGTTTAGGAGGGACAGGGGGCAATCAGCCCCAGCATTTT,CASSLGGTGGNQPQHF
TRBV28,NA,TRBJ2-3,NA,TGTGCCACCAAAGCTAGCACAGATACGCAGTATTTT,CATKASTDTQYF
TRBV27,NA,TRBJ2-7,NA,TGTGCCAGCAGCCAGGGGAGGGCCGAGCAGTACTTC,CASSQGRAEQYF
TRBV6-5,once,TRBJ1-1,TRBD1,TGTGCCAGCAGATCGGACAGGGGGCTGAACACTGAAGCTTTCTTT,CASRSDRGLNTEAFF